These T cell receptor beta chains were read from a single sample in a study of TIL therapy for anti-PD-1-resistant metastatic lung cancer. Only in-frame clones appear in the TCRdb table, and some are missing; sequencing was by immunoSEQ multiplex PCR. The sample holds 95,000 or so clones, 55% to 75% seen once. This sample comprised tumor tissue, obtained at baseline. The source of these receptors is a person between 30 and 79 years old with non-small cell lung cancer. Both conserved end residues are part of each CDR3. Fields, in order: clone size, V gene, D gene, J gene, CDR3 protein, CDR3 DNA. D genes are given only for firm matches. Size is stated for part of the rows, as once, few or many counts, or as a class when the clone is expanded.

.	TRBV11-2	.	TRBJ1-1	CASSLTETEAFF	TGTGCCAGCAGCTTAACGGAGACTGAAGCTTTCTTT
.	TRBV5-1	.	TRBJ2-5	CASSSGTRGETQYF	TGCGCCAGCAGTTCCGGGACTCGGGGAGAGACCCAGTACTTC
.	TRBV7-8	TRBD2	TRBJ2-7	CASSTAASGGTGSSYEQYF	TGTGCCAGCAGCACGGCGGCTAGCGGGGGGACCGGTAGCTCCTACGAGCAGTACTTC
.	TRBV5-5	.	TRBJ2-6	CASSLTGSWGTGANVLTF	TGTGCCAGCAGCTTAACCGGATCCTGGGGGACCGGGGCCAACGTCCTGACTTTC
.	TRBV21-1	.	TRBJ2-2	CASSKAAPGLVNTGELFF	TGTGCCAGCAGCAAAGCGGCACCGGGACTTGTGAACACCGGGGAGCTGTTTTTT
.	TRBV11-3	TRBD2	TRBJ2-1	CASSFGSSGGAKDNEQFF	TGTGCCAGCAGCTTTGGTTCTAGCGGGGGGGCAAAAGACAATGAGCAGTTCTTC
.	TRBV7-8	.	TRBJ2-3	CASSPGAFTDTQYF	TGTGCCAGCAGCCCCGGGGCGTTCACAGATACGCAGTATTTT
few	TRBV6-2/TRBV6-3	.	TRBJ2-1	CASSWGNRVSYNEQFF	TGTGCCAGCAGTTGGGGGAACAGGGTCTCTTACAATGAGCAGTTCTTC
.	TRBV6-5	TRBD1	TRBJ2-7	CASTSVGTGGYEQYF	TGTGCCAGCACCTCTGTCGGGACAGGGGGATACGAGCAGTACTTC
.	TRBV7-6	TRBD2	TRBJ2-3	CASSLVREGNTQYF	TGTGCCAGCAGCTTAGTGCGGGAGGGAAATACGCAGTATTTT
.	TRBV28	.	TRBJ1-5	CASIVTGGQPQHF	TGTGCCAGCATTGTTACCGGGGGCCAGCCCCAGCATTTT
few	TRBV19	.	TRBJ2-7	CASSRQGPTYEQYF	TGTGCCAGTAGTAGGCAGGGGCCTACCTACGAGCAGTACTTC
.	TRBV29-1	.	TRBJ2-7	CSAKKRTDSYEQYF	TGCAGCGCTAAAAAGCGGACGGATTCCTACGAGCAGTACTTC
.	TRBV10-3	TRBD2	TRBJ2-7	CAIRAGLDVNEQYF	TGTGCCATCAGGGCGGGACTAGACGTCAACGAGCAGTACTTC
.	TRBV5-1	TRBD1	TRBJ2-5	CASSLDGTGDLGTQYF	TGCGCCAGCAGCTTGGATGGGACAGGGGATCTAGGGACCCAGTACTTC
once	TRBV6-5	.	TRBJ1-4	CASSYSTHRYNEKLFF	TGTGCCAGCAGTTACTCTACCCACAGATATAATGAAAAACTGTTTTTT
.	TRBV5-8	.	TRBJ1-1	CASSFSVNTEAFF	TGTGCCAGCAGCTTCTCGGTGAACACTGAAGCTTTCTTT
once	TRBV28	.	TRBJ1-6	CASSSQVLNSPLHF	TGTGCCAGCAGTTCACAGGTGCTTAATTCACCCCTCCACTTT
.	TRBV4-1	TRBD1	TRBJ2-2	CASSQAGTGQRTGELFF	TGCGCCAGCAGCCAAGCCGGTACGGGACAGCGCACCGGGGAGCTGTTTTTT
.	TRBV29-1	.	TRBJ2-3	CSVEDSAGTDTQYF	TGCAGCGTTGAAGATTCGGCGGGCACAGATACGCAGTATTTT
.	TRBV10-3	.	TRBJ1-3	CAISGQSSGNTIYF	TGTGCCATCAGTGGACAGAGCTCTGGAAACACCATATATTTT
.	TRBV28	TRBD1	TRBJ1-5	CASSLLSRGPNQPQHF	TGTGCCAGCAGTTTATTGTCCAGGGGGCCCAATCAGCCCCAGCATTTT
.	TRBV7-8	.	TRBJ1-1	CASSSNRGTRHTEAFF	TGTGCCAGCAGCTCCAATAGGGGGACACGACACACTGAAGCTTTCTTT
.	TRBV27	.	TRBJ2-6	CASSLSEGGANVLTF	TGTGCCAGCAGTTTAAGCGAGGGTGGGGCCAACGTCCTGACTTTC
medium-sized	TRBV18	.	TRBJ1-6	CASSLDNSPLHF	TGTGCCAGCTCACTTGATAATTCACCCCTCCACTTT
few	TRBV7-2	.	TRBJ1-1	CASSLVVRWNTEAFF	TGTGCCAGCAGCTTAGTAGTCCGCTGGAACACTGAAGCTTTCTTT
once	TRBV18	TRBD2	TRBJ2-1	CASSPPGGRVKNEQFF	TGTGCCAGCTCACCACCTGGCGGGAGGGTTAAAAATGAGCAGTTCTTC
few	TRBV4-3	.	TRBJ2-4	CASSQDGGARNIQYF	TGCGCCAGCAGCCAAGATGGGGGAGCGAGGAACATTCAGTACTTC
.	TRBV9	TRBD2	TRBJ2-7	CASSMGTSGYEQYF	TGTGCCAGCAGCATGGGGACTAGCGGGTATGAGCAGTACTTC
.	TRBV9	.	TRBJ2-7	CASSVVPFSYEQYF	TGTGCCAGCAGCGTAGTTCCCTTCTCCTACGAGCAGTACTTC
.	TRBV6-2/TRBV6-3	.	TRBJ2-1	CASSYKGLGEQFF	TGTGCCAGCAGTTATAAGGGGTTGGGTGAGCAGTTCTTC
.	TRBV19	TRBD2	TRBJ2-5	CASSSGLLQETQYF	TGTGCCAGTAGTTCGGGACTACTCCAAGAGACCCAGTACTTC
few	TRBV6-1	TRBD1	TRBJ2-1	CASSEPGGPSFYNEQFF	TGTGCCAGCAGTGAACCAGGGGGCCCTTCCTTTTACAATGAGCAGTTCTTC
.	TRBV18	TRBD1	TRBJ1-1	CASSPKQGSRVNTEAFF	TGTGCCAGCTCACCAAAACAGGGGTCGAGGGTGAACACTGAAGCTTTCTTT
.	TRBV5-1	TRBD2	TRBJ2-3	CASSVAGAEDTQYF	TGCGCCAGCAGCGTAGCGGGAGCGGAAGATACGCAGTATTTT
.	TRBV7-8	.	TRBJ1-2	CASSPEVNPGGYGYTF	TGTGCCAGCAGCCCAGAAGTCAATCCCGGCGGATATGGCTACACCTTC
.	TRBV28	TRBD1	TRBJ1-2	CASSSGQGTYGYTF	TGTGCCAGCAGTTCAGGACAGGGTACCTATGGCTACACCTTC